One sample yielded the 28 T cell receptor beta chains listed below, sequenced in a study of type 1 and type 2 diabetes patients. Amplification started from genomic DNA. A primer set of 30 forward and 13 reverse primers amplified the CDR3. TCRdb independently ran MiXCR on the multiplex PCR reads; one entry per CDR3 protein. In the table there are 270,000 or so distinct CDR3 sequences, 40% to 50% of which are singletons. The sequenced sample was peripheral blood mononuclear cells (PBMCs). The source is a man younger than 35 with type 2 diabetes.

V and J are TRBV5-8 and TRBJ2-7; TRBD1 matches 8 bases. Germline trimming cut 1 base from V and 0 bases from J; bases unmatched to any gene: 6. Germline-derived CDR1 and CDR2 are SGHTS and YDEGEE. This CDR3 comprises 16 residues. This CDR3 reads CASSLIQGVPSYEQYF. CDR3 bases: TGTGCCAGCAGCTTGATACAGGGGGTCCCCTCCTACGAGCAGTACTTC.

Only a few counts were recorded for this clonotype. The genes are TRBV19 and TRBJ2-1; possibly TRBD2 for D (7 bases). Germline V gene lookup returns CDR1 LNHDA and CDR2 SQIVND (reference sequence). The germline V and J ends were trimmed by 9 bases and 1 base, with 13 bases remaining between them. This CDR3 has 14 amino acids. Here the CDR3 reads CASERGGSYNEQFF. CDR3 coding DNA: TGTGCCAGCGAAAGGGGGGGATCCTACAATGAGCAGTTCTTC.

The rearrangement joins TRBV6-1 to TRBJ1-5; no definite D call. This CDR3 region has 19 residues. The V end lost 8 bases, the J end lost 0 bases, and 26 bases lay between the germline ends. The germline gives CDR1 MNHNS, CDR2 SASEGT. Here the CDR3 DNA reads TGTGCCAGCCGGATTAACGGGCCGTTGGAGATCTATAGCAATCAGCCCCAGCATTTT. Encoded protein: CASRINGPLEIYSNQPQHF.

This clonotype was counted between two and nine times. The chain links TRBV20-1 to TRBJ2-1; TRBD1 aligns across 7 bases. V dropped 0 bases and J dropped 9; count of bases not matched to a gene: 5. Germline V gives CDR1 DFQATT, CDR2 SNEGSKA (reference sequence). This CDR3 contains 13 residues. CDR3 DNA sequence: TGCAGTGCTAGAGATCGGGCAGGGGGTGAGCAGTTCTTC. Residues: CSARDRAGGEQFF.

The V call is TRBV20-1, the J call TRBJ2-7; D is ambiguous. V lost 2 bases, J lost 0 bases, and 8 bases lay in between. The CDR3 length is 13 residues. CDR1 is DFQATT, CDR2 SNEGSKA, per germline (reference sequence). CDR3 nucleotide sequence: TGCAGTGCTAGATCTGTAAGCTCCTACGAGCAGTACTTC. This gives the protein CSARSVSSYEQYF.

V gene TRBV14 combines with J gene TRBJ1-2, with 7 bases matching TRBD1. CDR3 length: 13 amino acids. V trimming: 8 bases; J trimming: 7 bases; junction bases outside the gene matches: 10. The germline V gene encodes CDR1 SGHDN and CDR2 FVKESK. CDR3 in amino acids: CASSPGTDGGYTF. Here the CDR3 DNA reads TGTGCCAGCTCACCAGGGACAGATGGTGGCTACACCTTC. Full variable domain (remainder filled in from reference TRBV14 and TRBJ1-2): EAGVTQFPSHSVIEKGQTVTLRCDPISGHDNLYWYRRVMGKEIKFLLHFVKESKQDESGMPNNRFLAERTGGTYSTLKVQPAELEDSGVYFCASSPGTDGGYTFGSGTRLTVV.

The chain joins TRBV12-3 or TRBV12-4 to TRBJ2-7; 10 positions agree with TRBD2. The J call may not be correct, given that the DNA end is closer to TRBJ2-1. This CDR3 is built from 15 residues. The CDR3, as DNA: TGTGCCAGCACCGAGGGGCTAGCGGGAGTCATTGAGCAGTTCTTC. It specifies CASTEGLAGVIEQFF.

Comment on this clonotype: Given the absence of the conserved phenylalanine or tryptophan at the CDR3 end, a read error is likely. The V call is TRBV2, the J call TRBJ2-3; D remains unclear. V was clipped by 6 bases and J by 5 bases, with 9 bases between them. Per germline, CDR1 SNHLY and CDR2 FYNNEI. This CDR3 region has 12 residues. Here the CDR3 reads CASRDGGDTQYL. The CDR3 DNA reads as TGTGCCAGCAGGGATGGCGGAGATACGCAGTATCTC.

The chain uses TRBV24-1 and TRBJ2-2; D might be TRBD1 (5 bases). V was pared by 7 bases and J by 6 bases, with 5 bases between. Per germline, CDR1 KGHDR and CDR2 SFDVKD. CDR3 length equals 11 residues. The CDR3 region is CATRQAGELFF. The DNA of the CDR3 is TGTGCCACCAGACAGGCCGGGGAGCTGTTTTTT.

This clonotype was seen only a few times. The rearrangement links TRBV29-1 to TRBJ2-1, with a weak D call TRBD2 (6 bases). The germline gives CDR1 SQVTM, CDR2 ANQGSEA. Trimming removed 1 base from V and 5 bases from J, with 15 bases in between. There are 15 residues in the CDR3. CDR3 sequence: CSVEGPREVDNEQFF. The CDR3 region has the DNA TGCAGCGTTGAAGGTCCCAGGGAGGTCGACAATGAGCAGTTCTTC.

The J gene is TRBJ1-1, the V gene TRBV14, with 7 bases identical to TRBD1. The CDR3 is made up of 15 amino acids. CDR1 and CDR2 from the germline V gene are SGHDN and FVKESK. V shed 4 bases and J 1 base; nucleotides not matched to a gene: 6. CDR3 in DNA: TGTGCCAGCAGCCTCTTGACAGGGCAGAACACTGAAGCTTTCTTT. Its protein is CASSLLTGQNTEAFF.

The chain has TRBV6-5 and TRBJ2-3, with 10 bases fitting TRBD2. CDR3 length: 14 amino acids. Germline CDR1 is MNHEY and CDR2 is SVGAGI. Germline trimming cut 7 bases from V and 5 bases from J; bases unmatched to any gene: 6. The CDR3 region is CASNGAGGLDTQYF. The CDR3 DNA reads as TGTGCCAGCAATGGAGCGGGGGGGTTAGATACGCAGTATTTT.

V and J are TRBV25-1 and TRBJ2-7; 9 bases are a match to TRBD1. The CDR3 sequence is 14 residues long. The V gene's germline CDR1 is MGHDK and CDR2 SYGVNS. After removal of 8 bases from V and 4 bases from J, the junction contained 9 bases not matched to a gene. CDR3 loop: CASGSGTGLYEQYF. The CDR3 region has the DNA TGTGCCAGCGGCTCCGGGACAGGGCTATACGAGCAGTACTTC.

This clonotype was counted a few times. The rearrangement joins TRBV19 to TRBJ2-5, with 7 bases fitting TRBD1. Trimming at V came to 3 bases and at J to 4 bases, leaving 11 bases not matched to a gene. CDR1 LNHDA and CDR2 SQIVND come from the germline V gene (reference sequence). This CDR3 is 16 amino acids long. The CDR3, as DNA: TGTGCCAGTAGTATTGGCCAGGGGGTGGGTGGAGAGACCCAGTACTTC. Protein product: CASSIGQGVGGETQYF.

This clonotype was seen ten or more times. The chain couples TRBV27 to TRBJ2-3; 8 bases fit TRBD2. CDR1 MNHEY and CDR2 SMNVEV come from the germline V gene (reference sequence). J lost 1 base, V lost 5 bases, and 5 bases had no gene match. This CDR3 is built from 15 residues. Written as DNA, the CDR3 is TGTGCCAGCAGTCTACTAGCGGAGGGCACAGATACGCAGTATTTT. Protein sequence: CASSLLAEGTDTQYF.

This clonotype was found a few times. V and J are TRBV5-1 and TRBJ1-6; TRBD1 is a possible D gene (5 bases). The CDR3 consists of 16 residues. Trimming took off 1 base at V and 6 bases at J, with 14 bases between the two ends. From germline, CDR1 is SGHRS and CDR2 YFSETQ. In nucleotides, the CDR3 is TGCGCCAGCAGCTTGTACGGGGGAGGAGGTAATTCACCCCTCCACTTT. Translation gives CASSLYGGGGNSPLHF.

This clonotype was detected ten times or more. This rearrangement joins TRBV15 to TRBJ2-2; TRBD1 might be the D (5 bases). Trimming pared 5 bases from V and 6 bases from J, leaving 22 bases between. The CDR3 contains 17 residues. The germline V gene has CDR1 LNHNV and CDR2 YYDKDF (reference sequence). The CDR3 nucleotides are TGTGCCACCAGCCAAGGGTCTTTGGCAGGGATCGCCGGGGAGCTGTTTTTT. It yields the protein CATSQGSLAGIAGELFF. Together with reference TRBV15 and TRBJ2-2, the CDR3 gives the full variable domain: DAMVIQNPRYQVTQFGKPVTLSCSQTLNHNVMYWYQQKSSQAPKLLFHYYDKDFNNEADTPDNFQSRRPNTSFCFLDIRSPGLGDTAMYLCATSQGSLAGIAGELFFGEGSRLTVL.

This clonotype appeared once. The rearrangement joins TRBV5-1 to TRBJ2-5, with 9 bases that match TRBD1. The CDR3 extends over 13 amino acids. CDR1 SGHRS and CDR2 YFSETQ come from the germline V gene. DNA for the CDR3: TGCACCACAGCCGGGACAGGGCAAGAGACCCAGTACTTC. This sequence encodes CTTAGTGQETQYF.

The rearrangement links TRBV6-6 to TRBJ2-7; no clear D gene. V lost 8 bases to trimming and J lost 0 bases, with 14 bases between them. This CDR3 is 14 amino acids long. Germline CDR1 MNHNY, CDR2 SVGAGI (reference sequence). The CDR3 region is CASQGFQSSYEQYF. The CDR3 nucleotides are TGTGCCAGCCAAGGGTTCCAGAGCTCCTACGAGCAGTACTTC.

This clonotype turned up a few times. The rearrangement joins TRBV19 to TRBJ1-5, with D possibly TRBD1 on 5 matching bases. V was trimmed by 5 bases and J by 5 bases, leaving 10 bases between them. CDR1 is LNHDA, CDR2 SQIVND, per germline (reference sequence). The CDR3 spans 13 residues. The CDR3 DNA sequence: TGTGCCAGTAGTGGACACTACTATCAGCCCCAGCATTTT. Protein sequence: CASSGHYYQPQHF.

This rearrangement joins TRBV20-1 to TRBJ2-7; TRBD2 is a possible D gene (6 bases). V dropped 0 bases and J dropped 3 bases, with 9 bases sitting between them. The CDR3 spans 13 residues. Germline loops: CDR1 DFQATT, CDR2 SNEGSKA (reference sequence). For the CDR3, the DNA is TGCAGTGCTAGAGAGCCAGCGGGCTACGAGCAGTACTTC. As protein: CSAREPAGYEQYF.

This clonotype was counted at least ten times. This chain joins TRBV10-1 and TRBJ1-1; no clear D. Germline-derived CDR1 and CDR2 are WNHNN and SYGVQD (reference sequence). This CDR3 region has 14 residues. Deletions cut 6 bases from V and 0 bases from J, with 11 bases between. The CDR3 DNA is TGCGCCAGCAGCCGAGACCCTATGAACACTGAAGCTTTCTTT. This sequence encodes CASSRDPMNTEAFF.

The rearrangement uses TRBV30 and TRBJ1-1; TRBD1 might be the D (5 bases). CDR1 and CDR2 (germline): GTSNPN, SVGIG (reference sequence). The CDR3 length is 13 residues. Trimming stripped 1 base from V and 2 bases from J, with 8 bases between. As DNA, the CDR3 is TGTGCCTGGAGTGGGGGACGAAACACTGAAGCTTTCTTT. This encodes CAWSGGRNTEAFF.

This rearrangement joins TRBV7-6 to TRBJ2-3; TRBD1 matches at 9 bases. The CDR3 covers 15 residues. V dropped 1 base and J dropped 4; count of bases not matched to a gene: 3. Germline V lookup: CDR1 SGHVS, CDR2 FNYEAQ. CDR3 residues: CASSLETGGADTQYF. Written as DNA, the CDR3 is TGTGCCAGCAGCTTAGAAACAGGGGGCGCAGATACGCAGTATTTT.

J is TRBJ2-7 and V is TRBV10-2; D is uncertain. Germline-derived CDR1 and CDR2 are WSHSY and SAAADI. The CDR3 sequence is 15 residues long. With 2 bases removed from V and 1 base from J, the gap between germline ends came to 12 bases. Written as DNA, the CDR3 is TGCGCCAGCAGTGAGACGTTGACCCCTTCCTACGAGCAGTACTTC. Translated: CASSETLTPSYEQYF.

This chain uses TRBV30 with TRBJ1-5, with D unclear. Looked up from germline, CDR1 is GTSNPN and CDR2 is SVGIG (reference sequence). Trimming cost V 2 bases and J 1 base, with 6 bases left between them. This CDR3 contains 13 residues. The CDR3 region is CAWSPQSNQPQHF. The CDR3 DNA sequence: TGTGCCTGGAGTCCACAGAGCAATCAGCCCCAGCATTTT.

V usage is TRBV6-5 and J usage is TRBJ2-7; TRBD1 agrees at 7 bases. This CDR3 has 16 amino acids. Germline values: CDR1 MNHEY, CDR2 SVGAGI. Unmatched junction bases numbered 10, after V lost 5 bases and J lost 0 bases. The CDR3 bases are TGTGCCAGCAGTGAAGGTCCGGGACAGCTCTCCTACGAGCAGTACTTC. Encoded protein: CASSEGPGQLSYEQYF.

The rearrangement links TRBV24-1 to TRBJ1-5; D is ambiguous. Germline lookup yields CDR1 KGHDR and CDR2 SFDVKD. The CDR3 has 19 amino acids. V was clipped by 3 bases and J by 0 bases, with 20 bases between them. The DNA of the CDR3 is TGTGCCACCAGTGATGACCCTCACCACATACCCGTTAGCAATCAGCCCCAGCATTTT. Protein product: CATSDDPHHIPVSNQPQHF.